A single sample is the source of the 24 T cell receptor beta chains below, sequenced in a study of blood T cell repertoires in COVID-19. TCRdb's table, derived via immunoSEQ multiplex PCR, lists solely in-frame clones and lacks some. The repertoire holds around 100,000 clones, with 80% to 90% as singletons. Sequenced: peripheral blood. These TCRs come from a human donor in a cohort sampled during active COVID-19.

The rearrangement uses TRBV10-1 and TRBJ2-1; 10 positions match TRBD1. Trimming at V came to 2 bases and at J to 6 bases, leaving 1 base not matched to a gene. Germline V CDR1 and CDR2: WNHNN, SYGVQD (reference sequence). There are 14 residues in the CDR3. The CDR3 here is CASSEGTGVNEQFF. CDR3 nucleotide sequence: TGCGCCAGCAGTGAGGGGACAGGGGTCAATGAGCAGTTCTTC.

The chain has TRBV11-2 and TRBJ2-4, with 9 nucleotides matching TRBD1. CDR1 and CDR2 from the germline V gene are SGHAT and FQNNGV. V lost 2 bases and J lost 8; bases outside the gene matches: 7. The CDR3 totals 15 residues. For the CDR3, the DNA is TGTGCCAGCAGCTTATTCGGACAGGGGCGGGACATTCAGTACTTC. Translation gives CASSLFGQGRDIQYF.

The J gene is TRBJ2-7, the V gene TRBV6-2 or TRBV6-3; a possible D gene is TRBD1 (6 bases). The V end was cut by 2 bases, the J end by 6 bases, with 11 bases between. The CDR3 totals 13 residues. CDR1 and CDR2 from the germline V gene are MNHEY and SVGEGT. The CDR3 DNA is TGTGCCAGCAGTTACACCGGGACACCCGAGCAGTACTTC. This codes for CASSYTGTPEQYF.

V usage is TRBV19 and J usage is TRBJ2-1; maybe TRBD2 (5 bases). Germline V gene data show CDR1 as LNHDA and CDR2 as SQIVND (reference sequence). V lost 5 bases to trimming and J lost 4 bases, with 9 bases between them. CDR3 length: 13 amino acids. CDR3 sequence (DNA): TGTGCCAGTAGTTCCGGGATGTACAATGAGCAGTTCTTC. Translating it yields CASSSGMYNEQFF.

The gene calls are TRBV19 and TRBJ2-7; 11 positions agree with TRBD1. This CDR3 region has 15 residues. The germline CDR1 and CDR2 sequences are LNHDA and SQIVND (reference sequence). Losses at the gene ends were 5 bases for V and 0 bases for J; bases not matched to a gene: 3. The CDR3 sequence: CASSSGTGGSYEQYF. In DNA, the CDR3 is TGTGCCAGTAGTTCCGGGACAGGGGGCTCCTACGAGCAGTACTTC.

This clone was observed a single time. The J gene is TRBJ1-5, the V gene TRBV5-1; 10 bases agree with TRBD1. The germline CDR1 and CDR2 sequences are SGHRS and YFSETQ. The V and J ends lost 0 bases and 0 bases, in that order; junction bases with no gene match: 6. The CDR3 spans 18 residues. The CDR3 bases are TGCGCCAGCAGCTTGGCCCCCCGGACAGGGGGTAGCAATCAGCCCCAGCATTTT. Its translation is CASSLAPRTGGSNQPQHF.

This sequence joins TRBV7-3 and TRBJ1-5; no firm D call. V was cut by 0 bases and J by 4 bases, with 4 bases left in between. The CDR3 runs 13 residues. Per the germline V gene, CDR1 is SGHTA and CDR2 is FQGTGA. The CDR3 protein is CASSLTRNQPQHF. DNA of the CDR3: TGTGCCAGCAGCTTAACGCGAAATCAGCCCCAGCATTTT.

This clone was picked up one time. V is TRBV6-1 and J is TRBJ2-4, with D perhaps matching TRBD1 (5 bases). CDR3 size: 15 residues. Germline assignment: CDR1 MNHNS and CDR2 SASEGT. V lost 2 bases and J lost 8, with 16 bases in between. The DNA for the CDR3 is TGTGCCAGCAGTGAACGCAGGGCTATTTGGGACATTCAGTACTTC. This translates into CASSERRAIWDIQYF.

This clone was counted a few times. V usage is TRBV5-1 and J usage is TRBJ1-2; 7 nucleotides line up with TRBD1. The CDR3 has 14 residues. J was trimmed by 4 bases and V by 4 bases; bases with no gene match: 7. Germline CDR1 reads SGHRS; CDR2 reads YFSETQ. CDR3 coding DNA: TGCGCCAGCAGCGACAGGGACTCTCTCTATGGCTACACCTTC. Its translation: CASSDRDSLYGYTF. The whole variable domain, remainder taken from reference TRBV5-1 and TRBJ1-2, is KAGVTQTPRYLIKTRGQQVTLSCSPISGHRSVSWYQQTPGQGLQFLFEYFSETQRNKGNFPGRFSGRQFSNSRSEMNVSTLELGDSALYLCASSDRDSLYGYTFGSGTRLTVV.

This clone has a single count. This chain links TRBV3-1 (or the pseudogene TRBV3-2) with TRBJ1-2; 7 bases are a match to TRBD1. The CDR3 is 16 residues long. Germline V lookup: CDR1 LGHDT, CDR2 YNNKEL (reference sequence). With 1 base clipped from V and 2 bases from J, the junction kept 7 bases outside the gene matches. This CDR3 is CASSQVPGQPNYGYTF. CDR3 in DNA: TGTGCCAGCAGCCAAGTTCCGGGACAGCCAAACTATGGCTACACCTTC.

This chain links TRBV24-1 with TRBJ2-1; 11 bases map to TRBD2. The CDR3 covers 15 residues. The V and J ends lost 4 bases and 10 bases, in that order; junction bases with no gene match: 8. The germline V gene has CDR1 KGHDR and CDR2 SFDVKD. The CDR3 nucleotides read TGTGCCACCAGTGAAATGGGCCGACTAGCGGGAGAGCAGTTCTTC. The encoded protein is CATSEMGRLAGEQFF.

CDR3 sequence: CASSFTVNQPQHF. CDR3 bases: TGTGCCAGCAGTTTTACAGTGAATCAGCCCCAGCATTTT. J is TRBJ1-5 and V is TRBV28; D not certain. Trimming took 3 bases from V and 4 from J, leaving 7 bases between them. The CDR3 has 13 amino acids. Germline CDR1 MDHEN, CDR2 SYDVKM.

The chain is built from TRBV7-2 and TRBJ2-1; 14 nucleotides align to TRBD2. The V segment lost 1 base and the J segment 6 bases; nucleotides outside the gene matches: 5. This CDR3 spans 17 amino acids. Germline V lookup: CDR1 SGHTA, CDR2 FQGNSA. The CDR3 region has the DNA TGTGCCAGCAGCTTAGGACTAGCGGGAGGGATTGTCAATGAGCAGTTCTTC. This sequence encodes CASSLGLAGGIVNEQFF.

The chain couples TRBV19 to TRBJ1-3; 7 bases line up with TRBD1. The CDR3 runs to 16 residues. Germline V gene sequence: CDR1 LNHDA, CDR2 SQIVND (reference sequence). Unmatched junction bases numbered 8, after V lost 3 bases and J lost 3 bases. The CDR3 DNA reads TGTGCCAGTAGTATCCTAAACAGGGGAAATGGAAACACCATATATTTT. Encoded protein: CASSILNRGNGNTIYF.

V and J are TRBV7-8 and TRBJ1-5; unclear D gene. Germline V CDR1 and CDR2: SGHVS, FQNEAQ. The CDR3 totals 16 residues. V was pared by 5 bases and J by 0 bases, with 14 bases between. For the CDR3, the DNA is TGTGCCAGCAGCCTTTGGTCTGGAGTTAGCAATCAGCCCCAGCATTTT. Encoded protein: CASSLWSGVSNQPQHF.

The chain combines TRBV19 with TRBJ1-1; 8 bases match TRBD1. V dropped 7 bases and J dropped 1; count of bases not matched to a gene: 11. The germline gives CDR1 LNHDA, CDR2 SQIVND (reference sequence). This CDR3 region has 16 residues. In nucleotides, the CDR3 is TGTGCCAGTACACTACAGGGGGGAGTTCGGAACACTGAAGCTTTCTTT. This translates into CASTLQGGVRNTEAFF. The entire variable domain, with the rest obtained from reference TRBV19 and TRBJ1-1, is as follows: DGGITQSPKYLFRKEGQNVTLSCEQNLNHDAMYWYRQDPGQGLRLIYYSQIVNDFQKGDIAEGYSVSREKKESFPLTVTSAQKNPTAFYLCASTLQGGVRNTEAFFGQGTRLTVV.

This sequence joins TRBV27 and TRBJ1-3; D unresolved. Trimming took 3 bases from V and 0 from J, leaving 6 bases between them. Germline V CDR1 and CDR2: MNHEY, SMNVEV (reference sequence). The CDR3 runs 14 residues. CDR3 protein: CASSFKSSGNTIYF. The CDR3 nucleotides read TGTGCCAGCAGTTTCAAGAGCTCTGGAAACACCATATATTTT.

The chain couples TRBV6-5 to TRBJ1-1, with D possibly being TRBD1 (6 bases). This CDR3 contains 12 residues. CDR1 is MNHEY, CDR2 SVGAGI, per germline. The V end was cut by 6 bases, the J end by 8 bases, with 13 bases between. CDR3 protein: CASSRGGGEAFF. DNA for the CDR3: TGTGCCAGCAGCCGAGGGGGGGGCGAAGCTTTCTTT.

This clone was seen a single time. The chain links TRBV27 to TRBJ1-5; 9 nucleotides match TRBD1. The CDR3 runs to 15 residues. The V gene end was trimmed by 3 bases and the J gene end by 5 bases; junction bases not matched to a gene: 5. CDR1 is MNHEY, CDR2 SMNVEV, per germline (reference sequence). CDR3 in amino acids: CASSLLQGADQPQHF. DNA of the CDR3: TGTGCCAGCAGTTTGTTACAGGGGGCGGATCAGCCCCAGCATTTT.

V and J are TRBV19 and TRBJ1-5; possible D gene TRBD1, 6 bases. The CDR3 loop spans 16 amino acids. Trimming removed 3 bases from V and 0 bases from J, with 12 bases in between. The V gene's germline CDR1 is LNHDA and CDR2 SQIVND (reference sequence). DNA of the CDR3: TGTGCCAGTAGTATCTTAGAGGGGGTTAGCAATCAGCCCCAGCATTTT. Amino acids: CASSILEGVSNQPQHF.

This clone was recorded only once. The chain joins TRBV5-1 to TRBJ1-3, with TRBD1 matching 7 bases. The CDR3 is made up of 19 amino acids. Per the germline V gene, CDR1 is SGHRS and CDR2 is YFSETQ. J lost 0 bases, V lost 4 bases, and 16 bases had no gene match. CDR3 bases: TGCGCCAGCAGCGCACTTCGGCCGGGACAGTGGTACTCTGGAAACACCATATATTTT. This codes for CASSALRPGQWYSGNTIYF.

This clone was counted only a few times. V is TRBV7-9 and J is TRBJ2-7, with a possible D match to TRBD1 (5 bases). From germline, CDR1 is SEHNR and CDR2 FQNEAQ (reference sequence). The CDR3 runs 14 residues. V lost 4 bases and J 0 bases, leaving 10 bases between the germline ends. The CDR3 DNA follows: TGTGCCAGCAGCTGGCAGGGCAGCTCCTACGAGCAGTACTTC. Residues: CASSWQGSSYEQYF.

V is TRBV9 and J is TRBJ2-5; 9 bases are a match to TRBD1. Germline assignment: CDR1 SGDLS and CDR2 YYNGEE. Germline trimming cut 4 bases from V and 4 bases from J; bases unmatched to any gene: 8. This CDR3 region has 15 residues. CDR3 bases: TGTGCCAGCAGCCGCCGGGACAGGGTAACAGAGACCCAGTACTTC. Its protein product is CASSRRDRVTETQYF.

This clone has only one observation. The chain employs TRBV27 and TRBJ1-1; 8 nucleotides match TRBD1. V lost 7 bases to trimming and J lost 10 bases; unmatched junction nucleotides: 14. CDR1 is MNHEY and CDR2 is SMNVEV in the germline V gene (reference sequence). CDR3 length: 14 residues. The CDR3 is CASKPDRAWVGAFF. CDR3 coding DNA: TGTGCCAGCAAACCGGACAGGGCGTGGGTTGGAGCTTTCTTT.